These 18 T cell receptor beta chains share one sample of origin, sequenced in a study of OX40 agonist ivuxolimab in advanced cancers. The table came from immunoSEQ multiplex PCR; TCRdb's copy has only in-frame clones and leaves some out. The table shows about 40,000 clones, with about 85% occurring only once. Sequencing used CD4+ or CD8+ T cells sorted from blood, obtained in a trial of the OX40 agonist ivuxolimab. These receptors were obtained from an adult with an advanced solid tumor such as melanoma, head and neck, liver or kidney cancer.

J is TRBJ2-1 and V is TRBV6-4; D gene uncertain. Germline V gives CDR1 MRHNA, CDR2 SNTAGT. This CDR3 is 14 amino acids long. V lost 0 bases and J 3 bases, leaving 6 bases between the germline ends. The CDR3 loop reads CASSDSASYNEQFF. The CDR3 region has the DNA TGTGCCAGCAGTGACTCTGCTAGCTACAATGAGCAGTTCTTC.

The chain uses TRBV7-3 and TRBJ2-2, with D hard to call. V was clipped by 2 bases and J by 6 bases, with 7 bases between them. The CDR3 is 13 amino acids. CDR1 SGHTA and CDR2 FQGTGA come from the germline V gene. This CDR3 reads CASSLGPPGELFF. The CDR3 region has the DNA TGTGCCAGCAGCTTAGGACCCCCCGGGGAGCTGTTTTTT.

This clone was seen a handful of times. This chain connects TRBV7-9 to TRBJ1-1; no clear D. CDR1 is SEHNR and CDR2 is FQNEAQ in the germline V gene (reference sequence). This CDR3 has 12 residues. V lost 1 base and J lost 5, with 5 bases in between. CDR3 amino acids: CASSLGETEAFF. CDR3 nucleotide sequence: TGTGCCAGCAGCTTAGGGGAGACTGAAGCTTTCTTT.

The chain uses TRBV4-1 and TRBJ2-7, with D unresolved. The germline V and J ends were trimmed by 0 bases and 5 bases, with 11 bases remaining between them. Germline lookup yields CDR1 MGHRA and CDR2 YSYEKL. CDR3 length: 14 residues. CDR3 loop: CASSQDRSWDEQYF. In nucleotides, the CDR3 is TGCGCCAGCAGCCAAGATCGGAGCTGGGACGAGCAGTACTTC.

DNA of the CDR3: TGCGCCAGCAGCCAAGGAAAGAGTAGATCCTACGAGCAGTACTTC. This translates into CASSQGKSRSYEQYF. V usage is TRBV4-3 and J usage is TRBJ2-7; no firm D call. Trimming took 1 base from V and 1 from J, leaving 11 bases between them. Germline assignment: CDR1 LGHNA and CDR2 YSLEER. The CDR3 contains 15 residues.

The chain is built from TRBV5-5 and TRBJ1-1, with 7 bases identical to TRBD1. The ends lost 4 bases at V and 5 bases at J; junction bases unmatched: 14. Germline-derived CDR1 and CDR2 are SGHKS and YYEKEE (reference sequence). The CDR3 loop spans 16 amino acids. The CDR3 region has the DNA TGTGCCAGCAGCCCCCTGACAGGGAGAGGGGATACTGAAGCTTTCTTT. This translates into CASSPLTGRGDTEAFF.

The rearrangement uses TRBV27 and TRBJ1-2; no reliable D call. Per the germline V gene, CDR1 is MNHEY and CDR2 is SMNVEV (reference sequence). The CDR3 is 16 amino acids. V was pared by 0 bases and J by 6 bases, with 17 bases between. The CDR3 spells CASSLSRFLTSDGYTF. The CDR3 DNA is TGTGCCAGCAGTTTATCGAGATTTCTGACGTCCGATGGCTACACCTTC.

This sequence joins TRBV9 and TRBJ2-1; 8 nucleotides match TRBD1. Germline CDR1 is SGDLS and CDR2 is YYNGEE. The CDR3 sequence is 15 residues long. The V gene end was trimmed by 0 bases and the J gene end by 7 bases; junction bases not matched to a gene: 6. The CDR3 sequence: CASSVGGTGFNEQFF. As DNA, the CDR3 is TGTGCCAGCAGCGTAGGAGGGACAGGCTTTAATGAGCAGTTCTTC.

V is TRBV27 and J is TRBJ1-2; 9 nucleotides match TRBD1. With V trimmed by 3 bases and J by 6 bases, 8 bases remained unmatched. Germline CDR1 MNHEY, CDR2 SMNVEV (reference sequence). This CDR3 spans 15 amino acids. The CDR3 loop reads CASSFRGGQGHGYTF. CDR3 nucleotide sequence: TGTGCCAGCAGTTTTCGGGGGGGACAGGGCCATGGCTACACCTTC.

This chain connects TRBV19 to TRBJ1-2, with D hard to call. The CDR3 is 14 amino acids. Germline values: CDR1 LNHDA, CDR2 SQIVND (reference sequence). V gave up 7 bases and J gave up 6 bases, with 18 bases separating them. The DNA for the CDR3 is TGTGCCAGTATCCCCGGCAACCGGTATGATGGCTACACCTTC. This translates into CASIPGNRYDGYTF.

The chain recombines TRBV7-3 with TRBJ1-1; D is unclear. Germline CDR1 SGHTA, CDR2 FQGTGA. The CDR3 runs 19 residues. V lost 4 bases and J lost 5, with 29 bases in between. The CDR3, as DNA: TGTGCCAGCAGCTCCCGCGGGAAACAGACGCTTCCCCAGAGGACTGAAGCTTTCTTT. This codes for CASSSRGKQTLPQRTEAFF.

The chain recombines TRBV27 with TRBJ1-4; D unresolved. This CDR3 has 14 amino acids. The germline V and J ends were trimmed by 7 bases and 3 bases, with 12 bases remaining between them. CDR1 and CDR2 from the germline V gene are MNHEY and SMNVEV (reference sequence). CDR3 nucleotides: TGTGCCAGCACGCCGACGGGAGCTAATGAAAAACTGTTTTTT. It specifies CASTPTGANEKLFF.

This chain uses TRBV6-5 with TRBJ2-7, with 10 bases aligning to TRBD1. Germline lookup yields CDR1 MNHEY and CDR2 SVGAGI. The CDR3 has 14 amino acids. Trimming at V came to 1 base and at J to 4 bases, leaving 1 base not matched to a gene. CDR3 loop: CASSYWDRGYEQYF. The DNA of the CDR3 is TGTGCCAGCAGTTACTGGGACAGGGGTTACGAGCAGTACTTC.

V and J are TRBV7-6 and TRBJ1-1; unclear D gene. Germline V gives CDR1 SGHVS, CDR2 FNYEAQ. Trimming removed 5 bases from V and 1 base from J, with 14 bases in between. CDR3 size: 15 residues. The CDR3 DNA is TGTGCCAGCAGCCTTACCACCGTCGGGAACACTGAAGCTTTCTTT. This gives the protein CASSLTTVGNTEAFF.

The rearrangement joins TRBV7-8 to TRBJ1-2; D is ambiguous. CDR3 length: 14 residues. Germline lookup yields CDR1 SGHVS and CDR2 FQNEAQ. Trimming stripped 2 bases from V and 0 bases from J, with 7 bases between. CDR3 in amino acids: CASSLFEANYGYTF. The DNA for the CDR3 is TGTGCCAGCAGCTTATTCGAGGCTAACTATGGCTACACCTTC.

The V call is TRBV28, the J call TRBJ1-1; D is undetermined. This CDR3 contains 14 residues. Germline CDR1 and CDR2: MDHEN and SYDVKM. The V end lost 4 bases, the J end lost 6 bases, and 15 bases lay between the germline ends. CDR3 protein: CASSYSHSSSEAFF. In DNA, the CDR3 is TGTGCCAGCAGTTACAGCCACTCGAGCTCTGAAGCTTTCTTT.

This chain uses TRBV5-8 with TRBJ2-1, with D maybe TRBD2 (5 bases). The germline V gene has CDR1 SGHTS and CDR2 YDEGEE. The CDR3 has 15 residues. The V gene lost 2 bases and the J gene lost 7 bases, with 16 bases spanning the gap. This chain's CDR3 is CASSFSGPIRNEQFF. In nucleotides, the CDR3 is TGTGCCAGCAGCTTCAGCGGCCCGATTAGAAATGAGCAGTTCTTC.

This chain uses TRBV27 with TRBJ2-7, with 9 bases lining up with TRBD1. The length of the CDR3 is 15 residues. V gave up 2 bases and J gave up 6 bases; unmatched junction bases: 8. Germline values: CDR1 MNHEY, CDR2 SMNVEV (reference sequence). The CDR3 DNA sequence: TGTGCCAGCAGTTTACCTCCGGGACAGGGTCGCGAGCAGTACTTC. It is translated as CASSLPPGQGREQYF.